This T cell receptor beta chain stems from a study of T-cell memory formation after mild COVID-19. Germline V gene lookup returns CDR1 SSHAT and CDR2 FNYEAQ (reference sequence). The V gene lost 10 bases and the J gene lost 4 bases, with 10 bases spanning the gap. The CDR3 runs 11 residues. Using its own MiXCR run on the 5' RACE reads, TCRdb lists one record per CDR3 protein. The table has just over 150,000 distinct CDR3 sequences, 30% to 35% seen once. Sequences were obtained from PBMCs or a T cell subset sorted from them (not recorded which). V usage is TRBV7-7 and J usage is TRBJ2-5; TRBD2 might be the D (6 bases). The TCR comes from an adult woman who had mild COVID-19 (a few samples of this study predate the infection). Cell type and time point are not known. CDR3 in DNA: TGTGCCATCGCGGGGAGAGAGACCCAGTACTTC. Amino acid sequence: CAIAGRETQYF.